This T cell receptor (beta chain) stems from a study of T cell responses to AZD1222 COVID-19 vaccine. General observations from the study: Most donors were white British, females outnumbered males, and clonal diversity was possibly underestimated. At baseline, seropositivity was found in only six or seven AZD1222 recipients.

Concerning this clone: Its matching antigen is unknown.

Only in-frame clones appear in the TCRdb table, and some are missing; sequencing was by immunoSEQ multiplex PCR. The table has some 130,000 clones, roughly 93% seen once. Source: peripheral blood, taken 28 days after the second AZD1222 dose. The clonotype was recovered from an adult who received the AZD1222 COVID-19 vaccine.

DNA for the CDR3: TGTGCCAGCTCAGGGAGGGCCTATTACGAGCAGTACTTC. Its protein is CASSGRAYYEQYF. The chain recombines TRBV7-9 with TRBJ2-7; 7 bases are a match to TRBD2. The CDR3 covers 13 residues. Unmatched junction bases numbered 8, after V lost 8 bases and J lost 4 bases. Germline V gene lookup returns CDR1 SEHNR and CDR2 FQNEAQ (reference sequence).